Listed below are T cell receptor beta chains from one sample, sequenced in a study of T cells in Graves' hyperthyroidism and ophthalmopathy. TCRdb itself ran the multiplex PCR reads through MiXCR, one entry per CDR3 protein. Here the sample spans some 350,000 distinct CDR3 sequences, roughly 15% being singletons. Specimen: blood. The source is a woman aged 55-69 years with Graves' ophthalmopathy. The CDR3 runs from the conserved cysteine through the conserved F or W. A D gene is named only where the DNA matches it firmly. Size is omitted from some rows. Given values are once, few, many or a class for expanded clones.

clone_size j_call d_call v_call cdr3_aa cdr3_nt
many TRBJ2-3 - TRBV30 CAWSVHADLTDTQYF TGTGCCTGGAGTGTACATGCGGATCTCACAGATACGCAGTATTTT
many TRBJ2-4 TRBD2 TRBV2 CASRRTSSLAKNIQYF TGTGCCAGCAGGAGGACTAGCAGTTTAGCCAAAAACATTCAGTACTTC
many TRBJ2-5 - TRBV15 CATSRDRGTEETQYF TGTGCCACCAGCAGAGACCGCGGGACAGAAGAGACCCAGTACTTC
- TRBJ2-1 TRBD1 TRBV29-1 CSVEFRDRVSYNEQFF TGCAGCGTTGAATTTAGGGACAGGGTTAGCTACAATGAGCAGTTCTTC
many TRBJ2-7 TRBD1 TRBV30 CAWSAVGDRGYEQYF TGTGCCTGGAGCGCCGTCGGGGACAGGGGCTACGAGCAGTACTTC
many TRBJ2-1 - TRBV27 CASSLSPSRNEQFF TGTGCCAGCAGTTTAAGCCCTAGTAGGAATGAGCAGTTCTTC
many TRBJ1-1 - TRBV28 CASKGDTEAFF TGTGCCAGCAAGGGAGACACTGAAGCTTTCTTT
few TRBJ2-7 TRBD2 TRBV28 CASSPTSGGTYEQYF TGTGCCAGCAGTCCTACTAGCGGAGGAACCTACGAGCAGTACTTC
many TRBJ1-2 - TRBV7-2 CASSLARRALNYGYTF TGTGCCAGCAGCTTAGCGCGTAGGGCGTTGAACTATGGCTACACCTTC
- TRBJ2-7 TRBD1 TRBV19 CASKRQGADEQYF TGTGCCAGTAAGAGACAGGGGGCCGACGAGCAGTACTTC
many TRBJ1-5 - TRBV7-9 CASSLAGSGPQHF TGTGCCAGCAGCTTAGCGGGGAGCGGGCCCCAGCATTTT
many TRBJ1-1 - TRBV3-1 CASSSGDEKAFF TGTGCCAGCAGCTCCGGGGACGAGAAAGCTTTCTTT
many TRBJ2-3 TRBD2 TRBV28 CASSPVRLAGHTDTQYF TGTGCCAGCAGCCCGGTACGACTAGCGGGACACACAGATACGCAGTATTTT